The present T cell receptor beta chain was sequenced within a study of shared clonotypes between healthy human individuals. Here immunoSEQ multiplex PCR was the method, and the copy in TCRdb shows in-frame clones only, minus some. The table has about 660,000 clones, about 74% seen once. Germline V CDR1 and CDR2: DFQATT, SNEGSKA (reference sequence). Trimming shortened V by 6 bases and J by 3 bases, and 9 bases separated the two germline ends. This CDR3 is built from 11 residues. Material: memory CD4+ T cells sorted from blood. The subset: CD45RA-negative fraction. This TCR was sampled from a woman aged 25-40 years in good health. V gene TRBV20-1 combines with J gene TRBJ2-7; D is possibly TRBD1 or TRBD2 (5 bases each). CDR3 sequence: CSAGRNYEQYF. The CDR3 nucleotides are TGCAGTGCGGGACGGAACTACGAGCAGTACTTC.